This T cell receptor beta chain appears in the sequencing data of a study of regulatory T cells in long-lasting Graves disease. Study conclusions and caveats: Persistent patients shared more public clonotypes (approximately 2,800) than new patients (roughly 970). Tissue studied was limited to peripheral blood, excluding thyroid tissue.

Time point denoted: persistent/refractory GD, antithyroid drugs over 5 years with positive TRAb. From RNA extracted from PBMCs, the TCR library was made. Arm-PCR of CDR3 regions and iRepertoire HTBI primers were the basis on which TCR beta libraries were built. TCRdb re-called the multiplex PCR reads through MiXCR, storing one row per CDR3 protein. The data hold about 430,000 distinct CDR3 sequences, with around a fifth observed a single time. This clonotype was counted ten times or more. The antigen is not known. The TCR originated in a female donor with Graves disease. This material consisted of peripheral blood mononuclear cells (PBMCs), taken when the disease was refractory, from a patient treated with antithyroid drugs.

The CDR3 sequence: CASSTGLAGVYEQYF. CDR3 sequence (DNA): TGTGCCAGCAGCACGGGACTAGCGGGAGTCTACGAGCAGTACTTC. The chain recombines TRBV6-1 with TRBJ2-7; TRBD2 aligns across 14 bases. After removal of 6 bases from V and 3 bases from J, the junction contained 4 bases not matched to a gene. CDR3 length equals 15 residues. Per the germline V gene, CDR1 is MNHNS and CDR2 is SASEGT.